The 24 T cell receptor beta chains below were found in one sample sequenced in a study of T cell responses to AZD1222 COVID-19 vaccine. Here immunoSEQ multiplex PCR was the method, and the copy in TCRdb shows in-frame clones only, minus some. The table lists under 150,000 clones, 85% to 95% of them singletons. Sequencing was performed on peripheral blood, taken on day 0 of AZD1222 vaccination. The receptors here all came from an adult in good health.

The CDR3 loop is CASSLSLGTGVSYEQYF. DNA for the CDR3: TGTGCCAGCAGTTTATCCCTCGGGACAGGGGTCTCCTACGAGCAGTACTTC. V is TRBV27 and J is TRBJ2-7; 10 bases are shared with TRBD1. V was clipped by 0 bases and J by 0 bases; unmatched bases: 5. Per germline, CDR1 MNHEY and CDR2 SMNVEV (reference sequence). The CDR3 spans 17 residues.

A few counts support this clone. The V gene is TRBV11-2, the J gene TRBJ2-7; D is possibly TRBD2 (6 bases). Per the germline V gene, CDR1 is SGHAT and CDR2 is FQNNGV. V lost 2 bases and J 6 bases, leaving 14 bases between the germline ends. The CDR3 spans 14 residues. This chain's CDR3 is CASSLRSGRTEQYF. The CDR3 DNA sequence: TGTGCCAGCAGCTTAAGGTCAGGGAGGACCGAGCAGTACTTC.

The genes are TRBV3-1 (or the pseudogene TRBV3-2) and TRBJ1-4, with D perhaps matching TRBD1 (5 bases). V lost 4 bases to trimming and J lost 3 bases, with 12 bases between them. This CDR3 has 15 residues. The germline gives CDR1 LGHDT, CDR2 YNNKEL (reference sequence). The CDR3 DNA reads TGTGCCAGCAGCCTCCGACGACAGTCTAATGAAAAACTGTTTTTT. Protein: CASSLRRQSNEKLFF.

DNA of the CDR3: TGTGCCAGTAGTAAAGGGGTCCGTGGCAATCAGCCCCAGCATTTT. Residues: CASSKGVRGNQPQHF. This rearrangement joins TRBV19 to TRBJ1-5, with D possibly TRBD1 on 5 matching bases. This CDR3 has 15 amino acids. From germline, CDR1 is LNHDA and CDR2 SQIVND (reference sequence). The germline V and J ends were trimmed by 4 bases and 2 bases, with 12 bases remaining between them. Full variable domain (outside the CDR3, taken from reference TRBV19 and TRBJ1-5): DGGITQSPKYLFRKEGQNVTLSCEQNLNHDAMYWYRQDPGQGLRLIYYSQIVNDFQKGDIAEGYSVSREKKESFPLTVTSAQKNPTAFYLCASSKGVRGNQPQHFGDGTRLSIL.

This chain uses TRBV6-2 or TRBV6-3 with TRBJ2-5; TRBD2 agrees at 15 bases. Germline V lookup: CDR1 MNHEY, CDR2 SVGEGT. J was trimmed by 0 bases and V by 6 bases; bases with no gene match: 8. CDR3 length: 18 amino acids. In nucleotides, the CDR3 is TGTGCCAGCAGCGGACTAGCGGGAGGGCCAATGTACCAAGAGACCCAGTACTTC. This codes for CASSGLAGGPMYQETQYF.

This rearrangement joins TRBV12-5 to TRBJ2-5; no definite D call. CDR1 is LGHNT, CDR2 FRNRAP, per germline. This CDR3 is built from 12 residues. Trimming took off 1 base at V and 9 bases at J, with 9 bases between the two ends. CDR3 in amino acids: CASGLGTLPQYF. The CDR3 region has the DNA TGTGCTAGTGGTTTGGGCACCCTACCCCAGTACTTC.

The CDR3: CASGHRQLGYGYTF. DNA of the CDR3: TGTGCCAGCGGCCATCGACAACTAGGGTATGGCTACACCTTC. This chain uses TRBV7-3 with TRBJ1-2; D call uncertain. The CDR3 has 14 residues. V was pared by 8 bases and J by 5 bases, with 18 bases between. CDR1 is SGHTA, CDR2 FQGTGA, per germline.

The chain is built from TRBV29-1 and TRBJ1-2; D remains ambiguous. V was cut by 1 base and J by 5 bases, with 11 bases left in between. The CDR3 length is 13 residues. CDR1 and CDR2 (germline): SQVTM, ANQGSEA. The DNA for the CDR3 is TGCAGCGTTGAAGGTATGGACCTATATGGCTACACCTTC. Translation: CSVEGMDLYGYTF.

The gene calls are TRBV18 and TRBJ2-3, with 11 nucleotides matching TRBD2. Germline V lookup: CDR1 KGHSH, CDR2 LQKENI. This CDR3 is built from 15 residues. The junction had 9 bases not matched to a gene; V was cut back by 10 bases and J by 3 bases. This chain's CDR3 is CATTTGTSGTDTQYF. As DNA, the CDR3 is TGTGCCACAACGACCGGGACTAGCGGAACAGATACGCAGTATTTT. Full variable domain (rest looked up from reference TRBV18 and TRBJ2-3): NAGVMQNPRHLVRRRGQEARLRCSPMKGHSHVYWYRQLPEEGLKFMVYLQKENIIDESGMPKERFSAEFPKEGPSILRIQQVVRGDSAAYFCATTTGTSGTDTQYFGPGTRLTVL.

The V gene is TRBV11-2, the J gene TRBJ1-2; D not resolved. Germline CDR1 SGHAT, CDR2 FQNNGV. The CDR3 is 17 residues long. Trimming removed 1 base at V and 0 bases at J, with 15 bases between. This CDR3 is CASSLAGLAGTNYGYTF. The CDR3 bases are TGTGCCAGCAGCTTAGCGGGATTAGCTGGAACTAACTATGGCTACACCTTC.

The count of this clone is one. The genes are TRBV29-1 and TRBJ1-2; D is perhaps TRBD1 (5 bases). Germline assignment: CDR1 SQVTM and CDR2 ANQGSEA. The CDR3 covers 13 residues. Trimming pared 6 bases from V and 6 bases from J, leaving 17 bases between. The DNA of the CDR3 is TGCAGCGTCACTGGACAATATAGGGATGGCTACACCTTC. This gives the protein CSVTGQYRDGYTF.

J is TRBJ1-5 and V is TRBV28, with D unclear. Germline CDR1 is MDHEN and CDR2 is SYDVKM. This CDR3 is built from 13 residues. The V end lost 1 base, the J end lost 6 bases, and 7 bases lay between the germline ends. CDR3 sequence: CASSLSHGQPQHF. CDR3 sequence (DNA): TGTGCCAGCAGTTTATCTCATGGTCAGCCCCAGCATTTT.

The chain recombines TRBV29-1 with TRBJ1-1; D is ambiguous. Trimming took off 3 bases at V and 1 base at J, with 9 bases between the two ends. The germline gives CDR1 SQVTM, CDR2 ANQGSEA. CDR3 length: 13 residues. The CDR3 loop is CSVDRAGNTEAFF. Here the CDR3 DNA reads TGCAGCGTTGATCGGGCGGGGAACACTGAAGCTTTCTTT.

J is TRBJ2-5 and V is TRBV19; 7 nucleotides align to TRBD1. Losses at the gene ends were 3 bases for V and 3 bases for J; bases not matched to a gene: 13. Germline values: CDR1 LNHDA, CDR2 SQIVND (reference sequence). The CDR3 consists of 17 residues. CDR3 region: CASSIGSSAGGKETQYF. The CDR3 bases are TGTGCCAGTAGTATCGGCTCGTCGGCAGGGGGAAAAGAGACCCAGTACTTC.

CDR3 region: CSASALGLADYNEQFF. The CDR3 coding sequence is TGCAGTGCTAGTGCACTCGGACTAGCGGACTACAATGAGCAGTTCTTC. The genes are TRBV20-1 and TRBJ2-1; TRBD2 matches 10 bases. V dropped 3 bases and J dropped 3; count of bases not matched to a gene: 8. The germline V gene encodes CDR1 DFQATT and CDR2 SNEGSKA (reference sequence). CDR3 length equals 16 residues.

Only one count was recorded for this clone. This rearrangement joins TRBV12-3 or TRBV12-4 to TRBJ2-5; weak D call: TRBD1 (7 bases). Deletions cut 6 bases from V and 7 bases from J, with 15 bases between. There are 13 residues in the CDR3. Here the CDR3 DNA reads TGTGCCAGCAGCCCCGACAGGGACTGGACCCAGTACTTC. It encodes CASSPDRDWTQYF.

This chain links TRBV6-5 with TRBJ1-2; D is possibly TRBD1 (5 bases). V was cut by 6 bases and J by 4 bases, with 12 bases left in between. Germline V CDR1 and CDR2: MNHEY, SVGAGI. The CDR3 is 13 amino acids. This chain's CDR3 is CASSPGTPYGYTF. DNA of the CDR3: TGTGCCAGCAGCCCAGGGACCCCCTATGGCTACACCTTC.

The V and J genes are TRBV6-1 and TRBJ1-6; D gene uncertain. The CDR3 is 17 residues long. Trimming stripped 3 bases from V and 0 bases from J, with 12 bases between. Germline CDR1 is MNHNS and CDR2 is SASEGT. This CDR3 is CASSEIQGSSYNSPLHF. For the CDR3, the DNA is TGTGCCAGCAGTGAGATCCAAGGAAGCTCCTATAATTCACCCCTCCACTTT.

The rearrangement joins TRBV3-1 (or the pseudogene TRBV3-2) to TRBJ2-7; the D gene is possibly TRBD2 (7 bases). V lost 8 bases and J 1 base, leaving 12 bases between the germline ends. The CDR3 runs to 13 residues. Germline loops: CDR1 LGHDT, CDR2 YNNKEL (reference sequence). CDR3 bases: TGTGCCAGCGGGGGCGGGAGATCCTACGAGCAGTACTTC. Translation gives CASGGGRSYEQYF.

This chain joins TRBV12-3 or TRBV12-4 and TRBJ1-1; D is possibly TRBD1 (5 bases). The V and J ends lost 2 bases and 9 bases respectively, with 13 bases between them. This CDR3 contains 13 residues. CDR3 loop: CASSLREGNQAFF. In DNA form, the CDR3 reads TGTGCCAGCAGTTTAAGGGAGGGGAACCAAGCTTTCTTT.

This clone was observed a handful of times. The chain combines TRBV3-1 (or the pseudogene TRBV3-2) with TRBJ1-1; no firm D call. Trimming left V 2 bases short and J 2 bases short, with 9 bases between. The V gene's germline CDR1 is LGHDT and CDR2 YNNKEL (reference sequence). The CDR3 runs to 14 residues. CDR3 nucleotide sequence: TGTGCCAGCAGCCAACACATTGGAAACACTGAAGCTTTCTTT. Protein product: CASSQHIGNTEAFF.

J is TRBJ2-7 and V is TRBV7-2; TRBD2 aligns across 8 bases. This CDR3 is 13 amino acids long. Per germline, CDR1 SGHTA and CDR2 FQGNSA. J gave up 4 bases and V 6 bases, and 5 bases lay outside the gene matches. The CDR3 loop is CASRSGGGYEQYF. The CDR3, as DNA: TGTGCCAGCAGGTCCGGGGGGGGTTACGAGCAGTACTTC.

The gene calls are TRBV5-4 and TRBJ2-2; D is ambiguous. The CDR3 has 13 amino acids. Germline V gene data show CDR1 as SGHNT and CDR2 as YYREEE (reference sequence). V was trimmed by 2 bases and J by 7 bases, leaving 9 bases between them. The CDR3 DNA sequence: TGTGCCAGCAGCTTAGGGTTCAGCGGGGAGCTGTTTTTT. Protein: CASSLGFSGELFF.

The CDR3 spells CAWSSGIGNQPQHF. CDR3 nucleotides: TGTGCCTGGAGTTCAGGGATAGGCAATCAGCCCCAGCATTTT. The J gene is TRBJ1-5, the V gene TRBV30, with D perhaps matching TRBD1 (5 bases). V lost 2 bases and J 2 bases, leaving 10 bases between the germline ends. Germline V CDR1 and CDR2: GTSNPN, SVGIG (reference sequence). The CDR3 runs 14 residues.